This T cell receptor beta chain was captured in a study of CD8 T cells in ankylosing spondylitis. Study-level points and caveats: For ankylosing spondylitis blood, a TCR beta motif of eight or nine highly homologous variants appeared characteristic.

The table lists this clonotype with a few counts. The target antigen is unknown. With V trimmed by 7 bases and J by 7 bases, 9 bases remained unmatched. Germline V gene data show CDR1 as LNHDA and CDR2 as SQIVND (reference sequence). The CDR3 is 14 residues long. Quantitative 5'-RACE with molecular barcodes produced the TCR beta libraries. MiXCR, applied by TCRdb to the 5' RACE reads, yields one record per CDR3 protein. Of fewer than 500,000 distinct CDR3 sequences in the sample, about 22% are singletons; the top ten hold about 16%. The sequence came from a male donor with ankylosing spondylitis. The genes are TRBV19 and TRBJ2-1; 8 positions match TRBD1. Sequencing was done on a sample of blood, either unsorted or a sorted T cell fraction (not recorded which). The CDR3 here is CASTGTGGWNEQFF. The CDR3 nucleotides are TGTGCCAGTACCGGGACAGGCGGCTGGAATGAGCAGTTCTTC. The full variable domain, completed using reference TRBV19 and TRBJ2-1, is DGGITQSPKYLFRKEGQNVTLSCEQNLNHDAMYWYRQDPGQGLRLIYYSQIVNDFQKGDIAEGYSVSREKKESFPLTVTSAQKNPTAFYLCASTGTGGWNEQFFGPGTRLTVL.